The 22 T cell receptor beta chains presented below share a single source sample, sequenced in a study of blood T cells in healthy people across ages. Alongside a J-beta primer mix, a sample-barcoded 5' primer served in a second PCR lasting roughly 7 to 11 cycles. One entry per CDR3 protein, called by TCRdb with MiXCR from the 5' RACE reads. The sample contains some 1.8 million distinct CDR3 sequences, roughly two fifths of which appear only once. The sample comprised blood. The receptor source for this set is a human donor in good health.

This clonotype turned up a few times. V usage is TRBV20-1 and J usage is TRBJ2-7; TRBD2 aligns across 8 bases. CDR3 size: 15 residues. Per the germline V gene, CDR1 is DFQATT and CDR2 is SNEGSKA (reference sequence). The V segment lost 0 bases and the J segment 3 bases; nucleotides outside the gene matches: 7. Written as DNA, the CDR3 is TGCAGTGCTAGAGATGATGGGACTAGTATCTACGAGCAGTACTTC. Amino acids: CSARDDGTSIYEQYF.

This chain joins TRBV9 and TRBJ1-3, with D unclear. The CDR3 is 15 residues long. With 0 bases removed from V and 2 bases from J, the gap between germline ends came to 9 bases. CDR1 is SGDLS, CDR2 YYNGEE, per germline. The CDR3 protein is CASSVGGGPGNTIYF. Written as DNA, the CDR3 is TGTGCCAGCAGCGTAGGGGGAGGGCCTGGAAACACCATATATTTT.

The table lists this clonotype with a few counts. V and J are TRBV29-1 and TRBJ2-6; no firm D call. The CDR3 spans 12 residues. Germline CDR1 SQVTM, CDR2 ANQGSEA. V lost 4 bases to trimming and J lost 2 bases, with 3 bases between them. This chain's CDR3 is CSVGAGANVLTF. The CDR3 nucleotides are TGCAGCGTTGGAGCTGGGGCCAACGTCCTGACTTTC.

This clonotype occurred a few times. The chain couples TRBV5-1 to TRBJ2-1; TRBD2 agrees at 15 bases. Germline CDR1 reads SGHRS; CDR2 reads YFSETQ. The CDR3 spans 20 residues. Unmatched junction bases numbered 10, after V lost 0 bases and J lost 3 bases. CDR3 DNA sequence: TGCGCCAGCAGCTTGGGGGGCCCGGGACTAGCGGGGGGAAACTACAATGAGCAGTTCTTC. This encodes CASSLGGPGLAGGNYNEQFF.

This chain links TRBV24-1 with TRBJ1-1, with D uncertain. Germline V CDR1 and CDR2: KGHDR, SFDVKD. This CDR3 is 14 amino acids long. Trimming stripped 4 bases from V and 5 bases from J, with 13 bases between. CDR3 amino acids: CATSEARVRTEAFF. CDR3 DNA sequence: TGTGCCACCAGTGAGGCGAGAGTTAGGACTGAAGCTTTCTTT.

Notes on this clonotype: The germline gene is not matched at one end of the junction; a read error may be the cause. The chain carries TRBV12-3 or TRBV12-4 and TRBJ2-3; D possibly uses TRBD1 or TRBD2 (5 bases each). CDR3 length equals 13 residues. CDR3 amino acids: CACSLGTTDTQYF. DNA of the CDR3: TGTGCCTGCAGTTTAGGGACCACAGATACGCAGTATTTT.

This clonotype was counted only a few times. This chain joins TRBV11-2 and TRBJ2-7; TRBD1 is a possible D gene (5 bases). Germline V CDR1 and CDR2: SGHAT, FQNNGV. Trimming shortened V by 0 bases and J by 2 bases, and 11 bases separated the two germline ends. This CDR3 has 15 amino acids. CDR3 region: CASSLDWGATYEQYF. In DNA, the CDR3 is TGTGCCAGCAGCTTAGATTGGGGCGCTACCTACGAGCAGTACTTC.

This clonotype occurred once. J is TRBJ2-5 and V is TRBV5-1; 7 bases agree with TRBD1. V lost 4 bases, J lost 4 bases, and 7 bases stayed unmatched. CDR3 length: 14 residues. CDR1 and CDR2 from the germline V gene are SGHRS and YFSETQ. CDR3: CASSLGTAGETQYF. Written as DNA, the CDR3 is TGCGCCAGCAGCCTGGGGACAGCTGGAGAGACCCAGTACTTC.

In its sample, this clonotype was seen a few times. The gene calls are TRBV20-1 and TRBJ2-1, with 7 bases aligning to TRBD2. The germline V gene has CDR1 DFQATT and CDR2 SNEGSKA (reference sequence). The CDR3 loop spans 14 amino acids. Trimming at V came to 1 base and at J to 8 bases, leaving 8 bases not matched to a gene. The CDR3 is CSARVAGVQDEQFF. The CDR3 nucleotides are TGCAGTGCTAGAGTTGCGGGGGTCCAGGATGAGCAGTTCTTC.

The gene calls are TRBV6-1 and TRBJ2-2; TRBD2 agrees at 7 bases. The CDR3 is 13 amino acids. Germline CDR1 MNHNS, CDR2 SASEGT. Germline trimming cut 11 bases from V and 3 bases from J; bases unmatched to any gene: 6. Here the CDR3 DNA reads TGTGCCCAAGGGAGGGAGGACACCGGGGAGCTGTTTTTT. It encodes CAQGREDTGELFF.

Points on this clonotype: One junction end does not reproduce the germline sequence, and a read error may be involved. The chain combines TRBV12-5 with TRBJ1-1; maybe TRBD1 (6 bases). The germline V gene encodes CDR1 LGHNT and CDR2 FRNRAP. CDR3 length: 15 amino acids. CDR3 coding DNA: TGTGCTTGTGGTTCCTCGCTACCGGGGGCCACTGAAGCTTTCTTT. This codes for CACGSSLPGATEAFF.

CDR3 sequence reads: CASSYVGFSTDTQYF. CDR3 sequence (DNA): TGTGCCAGCAGTTACGTCGGGTTTAGCACAGATACGCAGTATTTT. V gene TRBV6-6 combines with J gene TRBJ2-3; D uncertain. Per the germline V gene, CDR1 is MNHNY and CDR2 is SVGAGI (reference sequence). The V end was cut by 2 bases, the J end by 0 bases, with 9 bases between. The length of the CDR3 is 15 residues.

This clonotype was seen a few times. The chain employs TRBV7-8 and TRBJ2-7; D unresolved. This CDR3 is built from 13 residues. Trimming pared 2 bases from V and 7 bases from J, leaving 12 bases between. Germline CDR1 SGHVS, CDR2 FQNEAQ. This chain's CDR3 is CASSLSRSTEQYF. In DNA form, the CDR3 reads TGTGCCAGCAGCTTAAGCAGGAGCACTGAGCAGTACTTC.

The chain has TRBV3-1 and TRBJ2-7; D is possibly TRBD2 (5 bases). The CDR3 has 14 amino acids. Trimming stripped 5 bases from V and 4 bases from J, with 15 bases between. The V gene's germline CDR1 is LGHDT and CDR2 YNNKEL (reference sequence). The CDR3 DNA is TGTGCCAGCAGCTTGGAGTACGGGGTGTACGAGCAGTACTTC. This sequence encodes CASSLEYGVYEQYF.

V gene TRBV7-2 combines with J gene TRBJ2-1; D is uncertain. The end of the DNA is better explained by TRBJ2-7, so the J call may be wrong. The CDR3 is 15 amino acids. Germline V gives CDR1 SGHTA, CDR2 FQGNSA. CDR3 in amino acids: CASSLQALSYNEQYF. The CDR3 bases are TGTGCCAGCAGCTTGCAGGCGTTGTCCTACAATGAGCAGTACTTC.

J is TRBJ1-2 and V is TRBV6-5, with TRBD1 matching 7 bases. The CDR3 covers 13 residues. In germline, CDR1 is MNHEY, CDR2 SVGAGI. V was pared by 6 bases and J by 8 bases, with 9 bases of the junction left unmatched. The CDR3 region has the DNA TGTGCCAGCAGATCGACAGGGATGAGGGGCTACACCTTC. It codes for CASRSTGMRGYTF.

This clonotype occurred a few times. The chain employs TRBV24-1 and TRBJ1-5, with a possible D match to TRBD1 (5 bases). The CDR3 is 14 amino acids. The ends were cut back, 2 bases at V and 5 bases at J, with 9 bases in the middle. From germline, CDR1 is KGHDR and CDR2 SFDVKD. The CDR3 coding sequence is TGTGCCACCAGTGATTGGGGACGTGATCAGCCCCAGCATTTT. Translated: CATSDWGRDQPQHF.

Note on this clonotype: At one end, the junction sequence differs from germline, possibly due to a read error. The CDR3 DNA is TGCGCCGGCAGCCCTGGACCCTTCTCGGGCTATGGCTACACCTTC. Translated, it gives CAGSPGPFSGYGYTF. The chain carries TRBV5-1 and TRBJ1-2; the D is unclear. Germline V CDR1 and CDR2: SGHRS, YFSETQ. This CDR3 spans 15 amino acids. The full variable domain, its missing parts supplied by reference TRBV5-1 and TRBJ1-2, is KAGVTQTPRYLIKTRGQQVTLSCSPISGHRSVSWYQQTPGQGLQFLFEYFSETQRNKGNFPGRFSGRQFSNSRSEMNVSTLELGDSALYLCAGSPGPFSGYGYTFGSGTRLTVV.

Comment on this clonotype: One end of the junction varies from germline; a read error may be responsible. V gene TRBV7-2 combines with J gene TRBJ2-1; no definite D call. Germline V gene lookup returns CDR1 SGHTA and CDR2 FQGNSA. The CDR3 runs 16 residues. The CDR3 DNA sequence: TGTGCCGGCAGCTTGGGTAGAATTTTAATTCACAATGAGCAGTTCTTC. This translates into CAGSLGRILIHNEQFF.

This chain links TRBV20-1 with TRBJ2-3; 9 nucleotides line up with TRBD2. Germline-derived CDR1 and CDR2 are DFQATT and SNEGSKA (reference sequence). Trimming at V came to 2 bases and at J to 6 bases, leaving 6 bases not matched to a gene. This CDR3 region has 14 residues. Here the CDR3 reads CSARLAGKRDTQYF. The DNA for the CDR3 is TGCAGTGCTAGACTAGCGGGAAAACGGGATACGCAGTATTTT.

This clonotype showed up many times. This CDR3 is CASSQAPGGTGYNEQFF. CDR3 coding DNA: TGCGCCAGCAGCCAAGCGCCCGGTGGGACAGGGTACAATGAGCAGTTCTTC. The gene calls are TRBV4-3 and TRBJ2-1; 9 nucleotides match TRBD1. Losses at the gene ends were 1 base for V and 4 bases for J; bases not matched to a gene: 8. This CDR3 has 17 amino acids. CDR1 is LGHNA and CDR2 is YSLEER in the germline V gene.

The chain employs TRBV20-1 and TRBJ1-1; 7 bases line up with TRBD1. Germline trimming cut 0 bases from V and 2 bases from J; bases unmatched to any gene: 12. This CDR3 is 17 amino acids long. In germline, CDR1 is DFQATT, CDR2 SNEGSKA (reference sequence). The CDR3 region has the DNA TGCAGTGCTAGAGATTGGGGAAGGGACAGCCTTAACACTGAAGCTTTCTTT. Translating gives CSARDWGRDSLNTEAFF.